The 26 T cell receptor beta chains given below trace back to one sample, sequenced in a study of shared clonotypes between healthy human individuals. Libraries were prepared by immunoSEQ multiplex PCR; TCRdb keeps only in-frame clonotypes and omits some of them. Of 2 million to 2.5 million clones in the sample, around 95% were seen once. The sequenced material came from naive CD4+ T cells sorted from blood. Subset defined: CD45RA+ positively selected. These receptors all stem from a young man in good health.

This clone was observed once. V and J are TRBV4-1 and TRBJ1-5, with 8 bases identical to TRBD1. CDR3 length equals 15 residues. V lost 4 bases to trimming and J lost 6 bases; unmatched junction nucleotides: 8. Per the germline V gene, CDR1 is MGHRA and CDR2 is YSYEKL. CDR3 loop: CASSLYRTGTQPQHF. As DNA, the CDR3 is TGCGCCAGCAGCCTATACAGGACAGGGACTCAGCCCCAGCATTTT.

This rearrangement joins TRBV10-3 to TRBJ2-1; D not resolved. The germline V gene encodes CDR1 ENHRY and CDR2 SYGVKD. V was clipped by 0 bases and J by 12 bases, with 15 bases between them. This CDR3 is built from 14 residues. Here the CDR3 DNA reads TGTGCCATCAGTGAGTCGGGGTTGAGCACTGGGCAGTTCTTC. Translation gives CAISESGLSTGQFF.

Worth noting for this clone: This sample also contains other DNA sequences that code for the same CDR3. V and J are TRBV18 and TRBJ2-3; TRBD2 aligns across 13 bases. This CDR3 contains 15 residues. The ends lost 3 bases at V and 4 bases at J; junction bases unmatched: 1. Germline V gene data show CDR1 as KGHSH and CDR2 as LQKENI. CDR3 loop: CASSPGLAGADTQYF. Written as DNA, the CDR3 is TGTGCCAGCTCACCCGGACTAGCGGGAGCAGATACGCAGTATTTT.

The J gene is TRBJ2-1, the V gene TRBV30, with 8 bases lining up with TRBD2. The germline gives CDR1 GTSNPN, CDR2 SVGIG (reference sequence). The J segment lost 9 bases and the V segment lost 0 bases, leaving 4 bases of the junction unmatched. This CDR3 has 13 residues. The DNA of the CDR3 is TGTGCCTGGAGTGTCAGCGGGAGAGTTGAGCAGTTCTTC. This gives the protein CAWSVSGRVEQFF. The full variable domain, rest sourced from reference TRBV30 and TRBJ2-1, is SQTIHQWPATLVQPVGSPLSLECTVEGTSNPNLYWYRQAAGRGLQLLFYSVGIGQISSEVPQNLSASRPQDRQFILSSKKLLLSDSGFYLCAWSVSGRVEQFFGPGTRLTVL.

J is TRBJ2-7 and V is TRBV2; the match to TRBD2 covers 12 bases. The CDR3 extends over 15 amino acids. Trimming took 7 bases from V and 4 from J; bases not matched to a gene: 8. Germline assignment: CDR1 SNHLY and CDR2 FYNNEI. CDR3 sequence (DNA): TGTGCCAGCAAGTTGACTAGCGGGAGTTTTTACGAGCAGTACTTC. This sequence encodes CASKLTSGSFYEQYF.

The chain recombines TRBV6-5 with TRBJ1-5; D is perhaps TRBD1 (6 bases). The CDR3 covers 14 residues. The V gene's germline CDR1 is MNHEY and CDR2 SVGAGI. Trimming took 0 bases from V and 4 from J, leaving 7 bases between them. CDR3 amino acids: CASSYSTGNQPQHF. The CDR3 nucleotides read TGTGCCAGCAGTTACTCGACAGGTAATCAGCCCCAGCATTTT.

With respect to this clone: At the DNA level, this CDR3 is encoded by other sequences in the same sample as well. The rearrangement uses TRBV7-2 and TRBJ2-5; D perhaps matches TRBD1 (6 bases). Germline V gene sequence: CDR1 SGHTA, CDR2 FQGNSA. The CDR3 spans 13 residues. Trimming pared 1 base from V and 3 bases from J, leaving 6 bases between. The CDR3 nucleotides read TGTGCCAGCAGCTTAGACAGGGAAGAGACCCAGTACTTC. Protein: CASSLDREETQYF. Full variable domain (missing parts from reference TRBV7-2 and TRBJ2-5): GAGVSQSPSNKVTEKGKDVELRCDPISGHTALYWYRQSLGQGLEFLIYFQGNSAPDKSGLPSDRFSAERTGGSVSTLTIQRTQQEDSAVYLCASSLDREETQYFGPGTRLLVL.

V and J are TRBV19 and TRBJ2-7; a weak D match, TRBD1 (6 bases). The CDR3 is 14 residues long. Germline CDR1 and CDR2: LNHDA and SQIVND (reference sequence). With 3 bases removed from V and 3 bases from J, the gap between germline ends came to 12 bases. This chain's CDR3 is CASSIAGDYYEQYF. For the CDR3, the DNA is TGTGCCAGTAGTATTGCAGGGGATTACTACGAGCAGTACTTC.

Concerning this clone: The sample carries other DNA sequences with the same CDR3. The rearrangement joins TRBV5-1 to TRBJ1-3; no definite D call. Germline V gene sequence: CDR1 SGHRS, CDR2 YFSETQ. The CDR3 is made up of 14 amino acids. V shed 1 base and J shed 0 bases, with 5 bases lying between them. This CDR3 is CASSLTGSGNTIYF. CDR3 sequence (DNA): TGCGCCAGCAGCTTGACGGGCTCTGGAAACACCATATATTTT.

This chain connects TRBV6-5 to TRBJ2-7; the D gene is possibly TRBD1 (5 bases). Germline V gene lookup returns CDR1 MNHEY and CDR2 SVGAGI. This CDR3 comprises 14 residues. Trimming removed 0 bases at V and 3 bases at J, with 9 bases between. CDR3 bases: TGTGCCAGCAGTTACTCAGGGGTACACTACGAGCAGTACTTC. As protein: CASSYSGVHYEQYF.

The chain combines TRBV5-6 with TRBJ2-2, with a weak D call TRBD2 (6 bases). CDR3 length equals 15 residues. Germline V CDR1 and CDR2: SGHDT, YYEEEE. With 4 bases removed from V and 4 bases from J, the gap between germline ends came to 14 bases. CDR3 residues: CASSQSGQGTGELFF. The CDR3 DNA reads TGTGCCAGCAGCCAGAGCGGGCAGGGCACCGGGGAGCTGTTTTTT.

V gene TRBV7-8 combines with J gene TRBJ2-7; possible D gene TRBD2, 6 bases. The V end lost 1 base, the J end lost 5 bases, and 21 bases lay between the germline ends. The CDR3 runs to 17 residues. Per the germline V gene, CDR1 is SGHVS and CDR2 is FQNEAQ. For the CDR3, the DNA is TGTGCCAGCAGCTTAGTAGTACGAGCGGGCGACCTCCACGAGCAGTACTTC. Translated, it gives CASSLVVRAGDLHEQYF.

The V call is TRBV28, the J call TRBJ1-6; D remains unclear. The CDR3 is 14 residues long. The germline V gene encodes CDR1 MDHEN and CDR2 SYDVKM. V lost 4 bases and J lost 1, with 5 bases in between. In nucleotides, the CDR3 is TGTGCCAGCAGTTCAAGGTCCTATAATTCACCCCTCCACTTT. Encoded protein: CASSSRSYNSPLHF.

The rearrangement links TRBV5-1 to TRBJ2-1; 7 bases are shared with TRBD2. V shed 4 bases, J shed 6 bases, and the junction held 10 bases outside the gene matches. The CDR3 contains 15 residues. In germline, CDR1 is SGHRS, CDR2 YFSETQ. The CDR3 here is CASSPLLSSGNEQFF. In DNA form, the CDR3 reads TGCGCCAGCAGCCCACTCCTCTCTAGCGGCAATGAGCAGTTCTTC.

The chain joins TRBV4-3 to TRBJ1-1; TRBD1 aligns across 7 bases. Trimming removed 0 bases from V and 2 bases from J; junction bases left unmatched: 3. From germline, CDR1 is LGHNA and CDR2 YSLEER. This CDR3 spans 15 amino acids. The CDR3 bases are TGCGCCAGCAGCCAAGAAGGGACAGCTAACACTGAAGCTTTCTTT. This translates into CASSQEGTANTEAFF.

The DNA for the CDR3 is TGTGCCAGCAGTGGACTTAAGGGGGAAGAGACCCAGTACTTC. Translating it yields CASSGLKGEETQYF. The rearrangement links TRBV28 to TRBJ2-5; D is possibly TRBD1 (6 bases). CDR1 is MDHEN, CDR2 SYDVKM, per germline. The CDR3 loop spans 14 amino acids. The germline V and J ends were trimmed by 5 bases and 3 bases, with 13 bases remaining between them.

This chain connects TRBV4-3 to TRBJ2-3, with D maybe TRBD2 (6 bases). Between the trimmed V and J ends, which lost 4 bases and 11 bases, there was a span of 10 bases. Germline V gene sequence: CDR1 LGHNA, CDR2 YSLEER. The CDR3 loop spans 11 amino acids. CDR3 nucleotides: TGCGCCAGCAGCCGGGGGGAGGAGCAGTATTTT. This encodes CASSRGEEQYF.

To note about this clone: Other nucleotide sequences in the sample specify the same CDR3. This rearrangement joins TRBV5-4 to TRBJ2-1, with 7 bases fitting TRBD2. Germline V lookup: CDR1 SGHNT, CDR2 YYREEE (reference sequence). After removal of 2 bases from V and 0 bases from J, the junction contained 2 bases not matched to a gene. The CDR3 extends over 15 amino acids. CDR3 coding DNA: TGTGCCAGCAGCTTCGGCGGGAGCTCCTACAATGAGCAGTTCTTC. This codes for CASSFGGSSYNEQFF.

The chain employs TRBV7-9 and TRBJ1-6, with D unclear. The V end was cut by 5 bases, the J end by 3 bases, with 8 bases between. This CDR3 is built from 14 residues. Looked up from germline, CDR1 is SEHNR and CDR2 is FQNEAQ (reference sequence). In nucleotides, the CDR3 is TGTGCCAGCAGCACACAGAACTATAATTCACCCCTCCACTTT. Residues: CASSTQNYNSPLHF.

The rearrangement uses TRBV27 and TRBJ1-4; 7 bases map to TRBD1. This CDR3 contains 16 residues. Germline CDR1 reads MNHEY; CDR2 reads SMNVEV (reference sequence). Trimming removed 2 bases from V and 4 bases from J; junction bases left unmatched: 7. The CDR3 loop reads CASSLRSGGSNEKLFF. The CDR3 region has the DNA TGTGCCAGCAGTTTACGGTCAGGGGGAAGTAATGAAAAACTGTTTTTT.

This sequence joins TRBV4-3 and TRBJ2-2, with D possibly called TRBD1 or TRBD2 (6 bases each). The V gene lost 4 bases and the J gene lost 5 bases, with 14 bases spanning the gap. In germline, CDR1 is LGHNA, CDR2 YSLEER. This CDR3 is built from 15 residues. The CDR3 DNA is TGCGCCAGCAGCCCCGCCGGAGGGGGGACCGGGGAGCTGTTTTTT. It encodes CASSPAGGGTGELFF.

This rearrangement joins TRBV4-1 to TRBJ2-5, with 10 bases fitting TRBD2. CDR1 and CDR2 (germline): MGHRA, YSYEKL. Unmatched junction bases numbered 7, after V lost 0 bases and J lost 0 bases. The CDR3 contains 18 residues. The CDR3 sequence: CASSQDQWTSGNQETQYF. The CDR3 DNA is TGCGCCAGCAGCCAAGATCAATGGACTAGCGGCAACCAAGAGACCCAGTACTTC.

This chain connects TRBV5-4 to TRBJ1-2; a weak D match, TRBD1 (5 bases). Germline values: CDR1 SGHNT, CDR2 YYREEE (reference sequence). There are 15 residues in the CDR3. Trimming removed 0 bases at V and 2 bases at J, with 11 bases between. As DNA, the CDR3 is TGTGCCAGCAGCTTGGTCATCCCAGGGAACTATGGCTACACCTTC. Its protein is CASSLVIPGNYGYTF.

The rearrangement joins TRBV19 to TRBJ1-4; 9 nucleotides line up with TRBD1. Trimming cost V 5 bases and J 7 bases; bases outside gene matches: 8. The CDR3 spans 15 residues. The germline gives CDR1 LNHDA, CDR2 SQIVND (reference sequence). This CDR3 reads CASSAPTGGFEKLFF. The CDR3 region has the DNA TGTGCCAGTAGTGCTCCGACAGGGGGTTTTGAAAAACTGTTTTTT.

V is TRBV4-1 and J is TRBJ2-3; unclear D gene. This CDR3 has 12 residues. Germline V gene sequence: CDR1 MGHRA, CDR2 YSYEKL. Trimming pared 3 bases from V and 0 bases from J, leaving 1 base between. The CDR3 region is CASSQSTDTQYF. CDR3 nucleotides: TGCGCCAGCAGCCAGAGCACAGATACGCAGTATTTT.

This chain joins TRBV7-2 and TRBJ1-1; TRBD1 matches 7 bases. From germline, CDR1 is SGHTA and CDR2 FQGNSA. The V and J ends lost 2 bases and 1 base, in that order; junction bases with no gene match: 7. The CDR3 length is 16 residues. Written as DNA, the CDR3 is TGTGCCAGCAGCTTAATCTACAGGGGACCGAACACTGAAGCTTTCTTT. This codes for CASSLIYRGPNTEAFF.